The table lists the clone carrying this T cell receptor (beta chain) with a few counts. No antigen is known for it. Libraries were prepared by immunoSEQ multiplex PCR; TCRdb keeps only in-frame clonotypes and omits some of them. The repertoire includes about 140,000 clones, 75% to 90% of them detected once, and over 3.5% sits in the top ten. Trimming removed 0 bases from V and 2 bases from J, with 13 bases in between. Germline V CDR1 and CDR2: LGHNA, YNFKEQ. CDR3 size: 16 residues. The source of the sample is a study of T cell responses to AZD1222 COVID-19 vaccine. General study results and limits: Across the whole spike, CD4 TCRs peaked at regions 160-218 and 743-854. Mostly white British, mostly female donors; authors suggested clonal diversity may be underestimated. Samples come after the peak T cell response, not at day 14.

The V call is TRBV4-2, the J call TRBJ2-5, with D maybe TRBD2 (7 bases). The source material was peripheral blood, sampled on day 0 of AZD1222 vaccination. The clonotype comes from an adult in good health. The CDR3 loop is CASSQDGRGQQETQYF. CDR3 coding DNA: TGTGCCAGCAGCCAAGACGGGCGGGGGCAACAAGAGACCCAGTACTTC.